These 3 T cell receptor beta chains came from one sample sequenced in a study of shared clonotypes between healthy human individuals. TCRdb keeps only in-frame clones here, not all; method: immunoSEQ multiplex PCR. The sample has fewer than 850,000 clones, roughly 96% seen once; the top ten hold approximately 0.2%. The naive CD8 subset, CD45RO-negative cells positively selected for CCR7, excluded terminally differentiated effector memory CD45RA+ cells. The specimen sequenced was naive CD8+ T cells sorted from blood. The receptors originated from a man aged 30 to 39 in good health.

This clone was counted only a few times. The chain combines TRBV30 with TRBJ2-1; D uncertain. This CDR3 has 12 amino acids. V was clipped by 0 bases and J by 8 bases, with 8 bases between them. Looked up from germline, CDR1 is GTSNPN and CDR2 is SVGIG (reference sequence). The CDR3: CAWSVKDDEQFF. The CDR3 DNA follows: TGTGCCTGGAGTGTAAAAGACGATGAGCAGTTCTTC.

The V gene is TRBV30, the J gene TRBJ1-1; D gene uncertain. There are 12 residues in the CDR3. From germline, CDR1 is GTSNPN and CDR2 SVGIG (reference sequence). Trimming removed 8 bases from V and 1 base from J, with 11 bases in between. CDR3 residues: CALRTENTEAFF. The CDR3 bases are TGTGCCCTTCGGACGGAGAACACTGAAGCTTTCTTT.

The V and J genes are TRBV5-6 and TRBJ2-7; D unresolved. With 2 bases removed from V and 1 base from J, the gap between germline ends came to 10 bases. The CDR3 has 14 residues. CDR1 is SGHDT, CDR2 YYEEEE, per germline. CDR3 loop: CASSFGKQSYEQYF. The CDR3 bases are TGTGCCAGCAGCTTTGGGAAGCAGTCCTACGAGCAGTACTTC. The full variable domain, with the rest looked up from reference TRBV5-6 and TRBJ2-7, is DAGVTQSPTHLIKTRGQQVTLRCSPKSGHDTVSWYQQALGQGPQFIFQYYEEEERQRGNFPDRFSGHQFPNYSSELNVNALLLGDSALYLCASSFGKQSYEQYFGPGTRLTVT.